The 16 T cell receptor beta chains given below trace back to one sample, sequenced in a study of T cells after yellow fever vaccination. From the 5' RACE reads, TCRdb called clonotypes with MiXCR, one entry per CDR3 protein. This sample has over 110,000 distinct CDR3 sequences, with roughly 8.2% found just once. This sample comprised CD4+ T cells sorted from PBMCs, obtained 5 days after the yellow fever booster vaccination. All receptors derive from a young man who received the YFV17D yellow fever vaccine.

This clonotype occurred many times. V usage is TRBV3-1 and J usage is TRBJ1-3, with D perhaps TRBD1 (5 bases). Trimming took off 1 base at V and 2 bases at J, with 6 bases between the two ends. In germline, CDR1 is LGHDT, CDR2 YNNKEL (reference sequence). The CDR3 is made up of 14 amino acids. CDR3 sequence (DNA): TGTGCCAGCAGCCAAGTGGGGCCTGGAAACACCATATATTTT. It yields the protein CASSQVGPGNTIYF.

The table lists this clonotype with many counts. V usage is TRBV12-3 or TRBV12-4 and J usage is TRBJ2-5; D is undetermined. This CDR3 comprises 13 residues. V lost 2 bases to trimming and J lost 2 bases, with 6 bases between them. CDR3 coding DNA: TGTGCCAGCAGTTTAAACAGTCAAGAGACCCAGTACTTC. Amino acid sequence: CASSLNSQETQYF.

The chain recombines TRBV19 with TRBJ1-5; a weak D match, TRBD1 (5 bases). Germline CDR1 LNHDA, CDR2 SQIVND (reference sequence). V lost 6 bases, J lost 3 bases, and 9 bases lay in between. The CDR3 has 13 amino acids. CDR3 bases: TGTGCCAGTAGGACAGTCGACAATCAGCCCCAGCATTTT. This codes for CASRTVDNQPQHF.

This clonotype was counted at least ten times. The chain is built from TRBV29-1 and TRBJ2-3, with D perhaps TRBD2 (5 bases). Per the germline V gene, CDR1 is SQVTM and CDR2 is ANQGSEA. The CDR3 runs 13 residues. Trimming took off 4 bases at V and 4 bases at J, with 12 bases between the two ends. The CDR3 spells CSVVSGKADTQYF. Written as DNA, the CDR3 is TGCAGCGTTGTGTCCGGGAAGGCAGATACGCAGTATTTT.

At least ten counts were recorded for this clonotype. The CDR3 DNA follows: TGCAGTGCTAGAGCCAAGGGACTGTTCTACGAGCAGTACTTC. Residues: CSARAKGLFYEQYF. The chain uses TRBV20-1 and TRBJ2-7; D possibly corresponds to TRBD2 (6 bases). The CDR3 has 14 residues. The V gene's germline CDR1 is DFQATT and CDR2 SNEGSKA (reference sequence). Trimming left V 1 base short and J 3 bases short, with 13 bases between.

V usage is TRBV13 and J usage is TRBJ2-2; D gene uncertain. The CDR3 sequence is 15 residues long. The V end was cut by 4 bases, the J end by 5 bases, with 14 bases between. Germline V gives CDR1 PRHDT, CDR2 FYEKMQ (reference sequence). The CDR3 DNA reads as TGTGCCAGCAGCTCAATTGACTCTAAAACCGGGGAGCTGTTTTTT. Amino acids: CASSSIDSKTGELFF.

This clonotype was counted many times. The CDR3: CASSPGARVPYEQYF. In nucleotides, the CDR3 is TGTGCCAGCAGCCCAGGGGCCAGGGTCCCCTACGAGCAGTACTTC. The rearrangement joins TRBV9 to TRBJ2-7; TRBD1 is a possible D gene (6 bases). The CDR3 totals 15 residues. Germline values: CDR1 SGDLS, CDR2 YYNGEE. V lost 4 bases to trimming and J lost 2 bases, with 16 bases between them.

This clonotype was seen at least ten times. The chain recombines TRBV5-1 with TRBJ2-7; a weak D match, TRBD1 (5 bases). CDR3 length: 14 residues. Germline CDR1 is SGHRS and CDR2 is YFSETQ. Trimming stripped 4 bases from V and 3 bases from J, with 14 bases between. CDR3 residues: CASSPVGPVYEQYF. The CDR3 DNA reads TGCGCCAGCAGCCCGGTGGGGCCAGTCTACGAGCAGTACTTC.

The chain employs TRBV19 and TRBJ2-7, with D unclear. V was trimmed by 5 bases and J by 2 bases, leaving 22 bases between them. The CDR3 spans 17 residues. Per the germline V gene, CDR1 is LNHDA and CDR2 is SQIVND (reference sequence). The CDR3, as DNA: TGTGCCAGTAGTGTAAGTCGTTCGCCTACTTTCCCCTACGAGCAGTACTTC. Protein sequence: CASSVSRSPTFPYEQYF.

This clonotype was seen ten or more times. The chain links TRBV7-8 to TRBJ2-5, with TRBD1 identical over 7 bases. The germline V gene has CDR1 SGHVS and CDR2 FQNEAQ. CDR3 length: 13 amino acids. V trimming: 9 bases; J trimming: 5 bases; junction bases outside the gene matches: 9. The CDR3 sequence: CASRQGLWETQYF. The CDR3 DNA reads as TGTGCCAGTCGACAGGGCCTATGGGAGACCCAGTACTTC.

The chain is built from TRBV7-2 and TRBJ2-1, with 9 positions matching TRBD1. This CDR3 region has 14 residues. CDR1 is SGHTA, CDR2 FQGNSA, per germline. Trimming took 8 bases from V and 7 from J; bases not matched to a gene: 9. CDR3 sequence: CASAMGQGRNEQFF. The CDR3 nucleotides are TGTGCCAGCGCGATGGGACAGGGACGAAATGAGCAGTTCTTC.

The genes are TRBV3-1 and TRBJ2-1; TRBD2 matches at 7 bases. The CDR3 has 14 residues. V lost 4 bases to trimming and J lost 7 bases; unmatched junction nucleotides: 7. Germline CDR1 LGHDT, CDR2 YNNKEL (reference sequence). The CDR3 sequence: CASSPWGSGNEQFF. The CDR3 bases are TGTGCCAGCAGCCCCTGGGGTAGCGGGAATGAGCAGTTCTTC.

There are a few counts of this clonotype. The chain recombines TRBV7-9 with TRBJ1-2; a possible D gene is TRBD1 (6 bases). V was cut by 3 bases and J by 0 bases, with 14 bases left in between. Germline assignment: CDR1 SEHNR and CDR2 FQNEAQ (reference sequence). This CDR3 has 16 residues. CDR3 coding DNA: TGTGCCAGCAGCTTCTCCCGGGGGCCCGCTAACTATGGCTACACCTTC. Protein: CASSFSRGPANYGYTF.

This clonotype showed up just a few times. The genes are TRBV18 and TRBJ2-7; D is perhaps TRBD1 or TRBD2 (5 bases each). Trimming shortened V by 4 bases and J by 3 bases, and 10 bases separated the two germline ends. CDR1 and CDR2 (germline): KGHSH, LQKENI. This CDR3 has 13 amino acids. CDR3 sequence: CASSRGTDYEQYF. DNA for the CDR3: TGTGCCAGCTCACGGGGGACGGACTACGAGCAGTACTTC. Full variable domain (remainder filled in from reference TRBV18 and TRBJ2-7): NAGVMQNPRHLVRRRGQEARLRCSPMKGHSHVYWYRQLPEEGLKFMVYLQKENIIDESGMPKERFSAEFPKEGPSILRIQQVVRGDSAAYFCASSRGTDYEQYFGPGTRLTVT.

This clonotype was found many times. In nucleotides, the CDR3 is TGCAGTGCTAGAGATCGGCGGGAGGGTACGAGCAATGAGCAGTTCTTC. It yields the protein CSARDRREGTSNEQFF. This chain joins TRBV20-1 and TRBJ2-1; 9 nucleotides agree with TRBD2. The germline CDR1 and CDR2 sequences are DFQATT and SNEGSKA (reference sequence). The CDR3 spans 16 residues. Germline trimming cut 0 bases from V and 6 bases from J; bases unmatched to any gene: 9.

This clonotype was counted many times. The genes are TRBV9 and TRBJ2-2; TRBD1 is a possible D gene (6 bases). Germline V gene data show CDR1 as SGDLS and CDR2 as YYNGEE. V lost 0 bases and J 1 base, leaving 7 bases between the germline ends. The CDR3 has 15 residues. This CDR3 reads CASSVAGQNTGELFF. The CDR3 DNA sequence: TGTGCCAGCAGCGTAGCGGGACAGAACACCGGGGAGCTGTTTTTT.